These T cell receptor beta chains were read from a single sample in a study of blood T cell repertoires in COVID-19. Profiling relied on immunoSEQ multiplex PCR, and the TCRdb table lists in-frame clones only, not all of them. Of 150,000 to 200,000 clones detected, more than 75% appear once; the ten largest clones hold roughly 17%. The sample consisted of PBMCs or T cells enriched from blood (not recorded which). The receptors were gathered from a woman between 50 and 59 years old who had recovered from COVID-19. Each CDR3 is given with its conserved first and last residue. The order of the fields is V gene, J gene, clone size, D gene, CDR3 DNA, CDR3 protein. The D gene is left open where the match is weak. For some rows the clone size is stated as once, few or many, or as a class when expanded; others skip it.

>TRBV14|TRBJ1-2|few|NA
TGTGCCAGCAGCCACCAAGGAGACAGGATAGCTGGTGGCTACACCTTC
CASSHQGDRIAGGYTF
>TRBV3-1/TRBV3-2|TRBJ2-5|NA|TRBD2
TGTGCCAGCAGCCAAGGAGGTACTAGCGGGGGCCAAGAGACCCAGTACTTC
CASSQGGTSGGQETQYF
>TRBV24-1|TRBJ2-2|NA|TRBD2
TGTGCCACCAGTGATTTCGGGGGAGGGAGGAACACCGGGGAGCTGTTTTTT
CATSDFGGGRNTGELFF
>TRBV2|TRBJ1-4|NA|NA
TGTGCCAGCATGAACCTATTTCGTGCAACTAATGAAAAACTGTTTTTT
CASMNLFRATNEKLFF
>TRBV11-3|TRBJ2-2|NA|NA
TGTGCCAGCAGCCCGGGACTTCTCGGGGGTACCGGGGAGCTGTTTTTT
CASSPGLLGGTGELFF
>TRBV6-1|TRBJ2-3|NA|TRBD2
TGTGCCAGCAGTGATTTGACTAGCGTGACATGGGATACGCAGTATTTT
CASSDLTSVTWDTQYF
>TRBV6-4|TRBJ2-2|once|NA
TGTGCCAGCAGTGACAGGGAGACCACCGGGGAGCTGTTTTTT
CASSDRETTGELFF
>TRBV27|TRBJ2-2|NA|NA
TGTGCCAGCAGTTTAATCGGGACACTAAACACCGGGGAGCTGTTTTTT
CASSLIGTLNTGELFF
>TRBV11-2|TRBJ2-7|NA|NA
TGTGCCAGCAGCTTAGTAAATACACAGGGCCTGGAGTACTTC
CASSLVNTQGLEYF
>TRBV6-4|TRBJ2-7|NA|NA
TGTGCCAGCAGTGTCGAGCAGGGCTTCGAGCAGTACTTC
CASSVEQGFEQYF
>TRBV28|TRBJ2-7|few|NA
TGTGCCAGCAGTTTAAAACTTCTCATCTACGAGCAGTACTTC
CASSLKLLIYEQYF